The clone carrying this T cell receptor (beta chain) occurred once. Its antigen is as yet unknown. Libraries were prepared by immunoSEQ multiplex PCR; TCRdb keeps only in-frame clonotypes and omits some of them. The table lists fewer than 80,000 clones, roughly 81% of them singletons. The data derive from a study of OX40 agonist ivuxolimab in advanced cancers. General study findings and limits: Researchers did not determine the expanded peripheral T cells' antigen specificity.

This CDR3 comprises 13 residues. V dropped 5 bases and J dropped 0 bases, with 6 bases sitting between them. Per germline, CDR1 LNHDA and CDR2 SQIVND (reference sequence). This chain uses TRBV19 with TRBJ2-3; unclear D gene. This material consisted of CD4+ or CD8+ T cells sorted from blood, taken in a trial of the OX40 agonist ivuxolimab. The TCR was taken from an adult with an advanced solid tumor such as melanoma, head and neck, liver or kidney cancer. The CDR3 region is CASSWPSTDTQYF. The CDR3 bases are TGTGCCAGTAGTTGGCCTAGCACAGATACGCAGTATTTT.